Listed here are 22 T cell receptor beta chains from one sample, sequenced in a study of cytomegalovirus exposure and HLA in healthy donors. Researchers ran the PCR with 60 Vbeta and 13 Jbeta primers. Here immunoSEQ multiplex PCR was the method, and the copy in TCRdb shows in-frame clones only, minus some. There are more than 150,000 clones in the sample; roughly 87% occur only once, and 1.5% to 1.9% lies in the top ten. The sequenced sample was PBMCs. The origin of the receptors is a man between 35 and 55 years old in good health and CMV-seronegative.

The chain's CDR3 is CASYSRPDTQYF. The DNA of the CDR3 is TGTGCCAGCTACAGTAGGCCGGATACGCAGTATTTT. V is TRBV6-5 and J is TRBJ2-3; D is unresolved. V was clipped by 8 bases and J by 6 bases, with 12 bases between them. Germline V gene sequence: CDR1 MNHEY, CDR2 SVGAGI. The CDR3 is 12 amino acids.

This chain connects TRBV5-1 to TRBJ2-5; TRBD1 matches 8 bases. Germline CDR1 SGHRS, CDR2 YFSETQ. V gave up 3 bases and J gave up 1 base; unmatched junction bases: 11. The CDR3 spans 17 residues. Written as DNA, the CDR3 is TGCGCCAGCAGCTCCGGGGACAGGCCTTCTTTCCAAGAGACCCAGTACTTC. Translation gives CASSSGDRPSFQETQYF.

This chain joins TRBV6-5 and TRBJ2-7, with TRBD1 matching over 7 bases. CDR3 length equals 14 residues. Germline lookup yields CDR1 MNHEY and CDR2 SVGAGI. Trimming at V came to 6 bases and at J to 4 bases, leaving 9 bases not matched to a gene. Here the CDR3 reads CASRSRTGVYEQYF. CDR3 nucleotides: TGTGCCAGCAGAAGCCGTACAGGGGTTTACGAGCAGTACTTC.

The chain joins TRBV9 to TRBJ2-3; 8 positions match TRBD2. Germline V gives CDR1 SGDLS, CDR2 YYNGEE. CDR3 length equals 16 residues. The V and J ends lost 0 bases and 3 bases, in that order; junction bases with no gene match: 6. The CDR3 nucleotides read TGTGCCAGCAGCGTAGCTACCGGGGGGGCAACAGATACGCAGTATTTT. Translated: CASSVATGGATDTQYF.

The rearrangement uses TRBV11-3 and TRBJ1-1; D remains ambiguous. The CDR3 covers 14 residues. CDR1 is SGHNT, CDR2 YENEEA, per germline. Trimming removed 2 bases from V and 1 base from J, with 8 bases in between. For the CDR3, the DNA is TGTGCCAGCAGCTTAACCCGAGGGAACACTGAAGCTTTCTTT. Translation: CASSLTRGNTEAFF.

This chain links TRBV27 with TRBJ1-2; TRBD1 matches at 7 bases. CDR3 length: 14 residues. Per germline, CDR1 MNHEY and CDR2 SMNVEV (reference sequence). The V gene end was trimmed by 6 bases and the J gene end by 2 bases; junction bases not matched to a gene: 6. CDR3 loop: CASSQGDGNYGYTF. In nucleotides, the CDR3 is TGTGCCAGCAGCCAGGGGGACGGAAACTATGGCTACACCTTC.

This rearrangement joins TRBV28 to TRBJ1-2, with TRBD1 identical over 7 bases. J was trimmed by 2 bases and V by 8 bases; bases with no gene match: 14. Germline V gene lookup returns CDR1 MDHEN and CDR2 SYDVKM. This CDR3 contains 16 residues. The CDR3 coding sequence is TGTGCCAGCTCATCTCTCTGGGACAGCTGGAACTATGGCTACACCTTC. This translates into CASSSLWDSWNYGYTF.

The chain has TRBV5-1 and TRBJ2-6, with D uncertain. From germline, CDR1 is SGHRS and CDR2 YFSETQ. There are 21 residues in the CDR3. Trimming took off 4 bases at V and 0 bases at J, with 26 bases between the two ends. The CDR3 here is CASSRQPVRSSQSSGANVLTF. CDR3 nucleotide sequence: TGCGCCAGCAGCCGCCAACCTGTCCGATCGAGCCAAAGCTCTGGGGCCAACGTCCTGACTTTC.

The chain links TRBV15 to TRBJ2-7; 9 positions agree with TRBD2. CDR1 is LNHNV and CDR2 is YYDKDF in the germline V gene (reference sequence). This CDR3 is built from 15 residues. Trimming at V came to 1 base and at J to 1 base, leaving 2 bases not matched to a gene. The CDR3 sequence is CATSRASGTSYEQYF. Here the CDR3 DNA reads TGTGCCACCAGCAGAGCTAGCGGGACATCCTACGAGCAGTACTTC.

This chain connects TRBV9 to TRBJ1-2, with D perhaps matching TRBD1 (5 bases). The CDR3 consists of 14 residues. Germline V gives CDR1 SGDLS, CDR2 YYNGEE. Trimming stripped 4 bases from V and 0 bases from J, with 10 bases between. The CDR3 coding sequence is TGTGCCAGCAGCCCGACAGCCGCTAACTATGGCTACACCTTC. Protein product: CASSPTAANYGYTF.

The CDR3 bases are TGTGCCAGCAGTTACGACGGCGGATATAATGAAAAACTGTTTTTT. Translation: CASSYDGGYNEKLFF. The chain couples TRBV6-5 to TRBJ1-4, with D uncertain. The CDR3 runs to 15 residues. V lost 2 bases to trimming and J lost 4 bases, with 11 bases between them. The germline gives CDR1 MNHEY, CDR2 SVGAGI.

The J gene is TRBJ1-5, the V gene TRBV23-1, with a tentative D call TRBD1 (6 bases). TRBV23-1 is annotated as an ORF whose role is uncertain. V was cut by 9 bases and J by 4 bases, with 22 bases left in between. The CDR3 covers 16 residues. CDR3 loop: CARRTGSRVENQPQHF. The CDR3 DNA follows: TGCGCCAGACGTACAGGGAGTCGTGTAGAAAATCAGCCCCAGCATTTT.

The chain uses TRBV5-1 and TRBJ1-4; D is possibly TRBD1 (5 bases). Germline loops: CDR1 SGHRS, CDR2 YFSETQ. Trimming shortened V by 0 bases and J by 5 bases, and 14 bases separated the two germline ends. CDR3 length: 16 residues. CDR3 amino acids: CASSLAWSTANEKLFF. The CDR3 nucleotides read TGCGCCAGCAGCTTGGCCTGGTCGACAGCGAATGAAAAACTGTTTTTT.

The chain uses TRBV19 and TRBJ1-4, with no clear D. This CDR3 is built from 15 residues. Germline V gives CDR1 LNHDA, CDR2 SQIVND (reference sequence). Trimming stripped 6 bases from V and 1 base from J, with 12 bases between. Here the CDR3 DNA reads TGTGCCAGTAGCCACCCCCGAGGAACTAATGAAAAACTGTTTTTT. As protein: CASSHPRGTNEKLFF. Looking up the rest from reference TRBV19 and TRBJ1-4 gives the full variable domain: DGGITQSPKYLFRKEGQNVTLSCEQNLNHDAMYWYRQDPGQGLRLIYYSQIVNDFQKGDIAEGYSVSREKKESFPLTVTSAQKNPTAFYLCASSHPRGTNEKLFFGSGTQLSVL.

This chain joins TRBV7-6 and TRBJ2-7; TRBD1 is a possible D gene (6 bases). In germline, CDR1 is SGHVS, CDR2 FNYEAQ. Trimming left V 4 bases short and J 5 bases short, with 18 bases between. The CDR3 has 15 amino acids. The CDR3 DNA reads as TGTGCCAGCAGCTACAGGGCAGGGGCCTCGAACGAGCAGTACTTC. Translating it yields CASSYRAGASNEQYF.

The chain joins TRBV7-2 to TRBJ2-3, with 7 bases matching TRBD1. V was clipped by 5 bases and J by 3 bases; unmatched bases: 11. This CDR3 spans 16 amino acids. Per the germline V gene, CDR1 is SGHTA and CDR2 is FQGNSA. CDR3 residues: CASSPLGGPITDTQYF. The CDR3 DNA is TGTGCCAGCAGCCCCTTAGGGGGCCCCATAACAGATACGCAGTATTTT.

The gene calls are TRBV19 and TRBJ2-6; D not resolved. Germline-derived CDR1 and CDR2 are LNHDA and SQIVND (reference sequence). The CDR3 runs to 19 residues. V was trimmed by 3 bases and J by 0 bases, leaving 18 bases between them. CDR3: CASSIKSTSYSSGANVLTF. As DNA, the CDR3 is TGTGCCAGTAGTATTAAAAGCACTTCATATAGCTCTGGGGCCAACGTCCTGACTTTC.

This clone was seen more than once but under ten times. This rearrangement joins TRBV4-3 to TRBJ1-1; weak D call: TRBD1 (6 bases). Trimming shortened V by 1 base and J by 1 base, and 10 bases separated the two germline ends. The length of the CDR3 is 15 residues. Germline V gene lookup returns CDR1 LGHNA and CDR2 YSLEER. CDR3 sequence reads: CASSQVGHANTEAFF. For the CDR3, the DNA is TGCGCCAGCAGCCAAGTGGGACACGCGAACACTGAAGCTTTCTTT.

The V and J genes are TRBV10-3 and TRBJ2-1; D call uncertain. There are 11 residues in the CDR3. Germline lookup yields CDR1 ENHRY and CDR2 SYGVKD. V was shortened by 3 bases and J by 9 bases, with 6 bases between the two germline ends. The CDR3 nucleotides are TGTGCCATCAGTGACACGGGTGAGCAGTTCTTC. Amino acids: CAISDTGEQFF.

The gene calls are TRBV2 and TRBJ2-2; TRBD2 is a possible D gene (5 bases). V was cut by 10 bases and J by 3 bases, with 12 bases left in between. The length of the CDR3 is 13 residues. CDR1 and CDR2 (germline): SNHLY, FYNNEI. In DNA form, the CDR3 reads TGTGCCACGAGGGTCGGGTACACCGGGGAGCTGTTTTTT. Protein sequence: CATRVGYTGELFF.

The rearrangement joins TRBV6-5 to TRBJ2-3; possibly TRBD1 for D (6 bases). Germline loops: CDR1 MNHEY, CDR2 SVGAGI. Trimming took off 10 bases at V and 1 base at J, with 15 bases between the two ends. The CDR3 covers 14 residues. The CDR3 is CATRPAGGTDTQYF. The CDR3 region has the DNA TGTGCCACCCGTCCGGCAGGGGGCACAGATACGCAGTATTTT.

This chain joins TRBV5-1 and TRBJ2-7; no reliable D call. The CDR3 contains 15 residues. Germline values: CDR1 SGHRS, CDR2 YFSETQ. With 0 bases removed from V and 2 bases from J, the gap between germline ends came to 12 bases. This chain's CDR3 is CASSLDPGATYEQYF. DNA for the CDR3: TGCGCCAGCAGCTTGGACCCCGGAGCTACCTACGAGCAGTACTTC.